Following are 31 T cell receptor beta chains from one sample sequenced in a study of blood T cell repertoires in COVID-19. Assay: immunoSEQ multiplex PCR; the TCRdb copy retains only in-frame clones and omits some. The sample contains about 220,000 clones, around 80% of which appear only once. Sequencing was performed on peripheral blood. These receptors all come from a woman aged 55-69 years who had recovered from COVID-19.

J is TRBJ2-7 and V is TRBV27; 9 positions match TRBD1. This CDR3 spans 12 amino acids. Germline loops: CDR1 MNHEY, CDR2 SMNVEV (reference sequence). The J segment lost 4 bases and the V segment lost 7 bases, leaving 2 bases of the junction unmatched. The CDR3 loop is CASMGQGYEQYF. The CDR3 DNA reads TGTGCCAGCATGGGACAGGGTTACGAGCAGTACTTC.

This clone has just one count. This rearrangement joins TRBV7-2 to TRBJ2-7; possible D gene TRBD2, 6 bases. Trimming cost V 5 bases and J 5 bases, with 19 bases left between them. CDR3 size: 15 residues. The germline V gene encodes CDR1 SGHTA and CDR2 FQGNSA. CDR3 protein: CASSPNLSGFNEQYF. The CDR3 coding sequence is TGTGCCAGCAGCCCCAACCTCAGCGGGTTCAACGAGCAGTACTTC.

The rearrangement joins TRBV7-9 to TRBJ2-7; 7 positions agree with TRBD2. V trimming: 4 bases; J trimming: 0 bases; junction bases outside the gene matches: 6. The CDR3 is 15 residues long. Germline V gene sequence: CDR1 SEHNR, CDR2 FQNEAQ (reference sequence). The CDR3 sequence is CASSYTGGNSYEQYF. The CDR3 nucleotides read TGTGCCAGCAGCTACACGGGGGGAAACTCCTACGAGCAGTACTTC.

The genes are TRBV27 and TRBJ1-2; 9 positions match TRBD1. Trimming at V came to 6 bases and at J to 8 bases, leaving 7 bases not matched to a gene. Germline values: CDR1 MNHEY, CDR2 SMNVEV (reference sequence). The CDR3 length is 13 residues. The CDR3 protein is CASRLGTGIGYTF. The CDR3 DNA is TGTGCCAGCAGACTTGGGACAGGGATAGGCTACACCTTC.

V gene TRBV19 combines with J gene TRBJ2-3; the D is unclear. Germline CDR1 is LNHDA and CDR2 is SQIVND (reference sequence). The CDR3 totals 13 residues. V was trimmed by 5 bases and J by 8 bases, leaving 14 bases between them. The DNA of the CDR3 is TGTGCCAGTAGTCCCACCCGATCGGGTACGCAGTATTTT. Its translation: CASSPTRSGTQYF. Full variable domain (missing parts from reference TRBV19 and TRBJ2-3): DGGITQSPKYLFRKEGQNVTLSCEQNLNHDAMYWYRQDPGQGLRLIYYSQIVNDFQKGDIAEGYSVSREKKESFPLTVTSAQKNPTAFYLCASSPTRSGTQYFGPGTRLTVL.

The V gene is TRBV19, the J gene TRBJ2-3; tentatively, D is TRBD1 (5 bases). This CDR3 comprises 15 residues. Trimming stripped 5 bases from V and 0 bases from J, with 12 bases between. From germline, CDR1 is LNHDA and CDR2 SQIVND (reference sequence). As DNA, the CDR3 is TGTGCCAGTAGTCAAGGGGCCACTAGCACAGATACGCAGTATTTT. Translating it yields CASSQGATSTDTQYF.

The J gene is TRBJ2-5, the V gene TRBV15; TRBD2 agrees at 14 bases. The germline V gene encodes CDR1 LNHNV and CDR2 YYDKDF (reference sequence). CDR3 length equals 19 residues. Losses at the gene ends were 0 bases for V and 5 bases for J; bases not matched to a gene: 11. The CDR3: CATSRDRQGLAGGWETQYF. The CDR3 DNA follows: TGTGCCACCAGCAGAGATCGCCAAGGACTAGCGGGGGGTTGGGAGACCCAGTACTTC.

The chain combines TRBV5-6 with TRBJ1-4; D gene ambiguous. This CDR3 is 15 amino acids long. Trimming took 4 bases from V and 0 from J, leaving 10 bases between them. Germline CDR1 reads SGHDT; CDR2 reads YYEEEE. The CDR3 is CASSRRVATNEKLFF. CDR3 bases: TGTGCCAGCAGCCGGAGGGTCGCAACTAATGAAAAACTGTTTTTT.

V is TRBV5-1 and J is TRBJ2-5, with D perhaps matching TRBD2 (6 bases). The CDR3 contains 13 residues. Germline-derived CDR1 and CDR2 are SGHRS and YFSETQ. The V end was cut by 1 base, the J end by 4 bases, with 8 bases between. DNA for the CDR3: TGCGCCAGCAGCTTGAGGGACTCAGAGACCCAGTACTTC. Its protein product is CASSLRDSETQYF. The whole variable domain, filled in from reference TRBV5-1 and TRBJ2-5, reads KAGVTQTPRYLIKTRGQQVTLSCSPISGHRSVSWYQQTPGQGLQFLFEYFSETQRNKGNFPGRFSGRQFSNSRSEMNVSTLELGDSALYLCASSLRDSETQYFGPGTRLLVL.

This clone came up once. The chain couples TRBV2 to TRBJ2-1, with a possible D match to TRBD2 (5 bases). The germline V gene encodes CDR1 SNHLY and CDR2 FYNNEI. The CDR3 is 13 amino acids. V was pared by 6 bases and J by 9 bases, with 15 bases between. The CDR3 region is CASSGPGKAEQFF. CDR3 sequence (DNA): TGTGCCAGCAGCGGGCCCGGGAAAGCTGAGCAGTTCTTC.

This chain connects TRBV28 to TRBJ2-1, with TRBD2 matching over 15 bases. V lost 5 bases to trimming and J lost 7 bases; unmatched junction nucleotides: 3. The CDR3 has 15 amino acids. Germline CDR1 reads MDHEN; CDR2 reads SYDVKM. The CDR3 DNA follows: TGTGCCAGCAGTAAGGGACTAGCGGGGGGTAATGAGCAGTTCTTC. Protein product: CASSKGLAGGNEQFF. The whole variable domain, filled in from reference TRBV28 and TRBJ2-1, reads DVKVTQSSRYLVKRTGEKVFLECVQDMDHENMFWYRQDPGLGLRLIYFSYDVKMKEKGDIPEGYSVSREKKERFSLILESASTNQTSMYLCASSKGLAGGNEQFFGPGTRLTVL.

The genes are TRBV3-1 (or the pseudogene TRBV3-2) and TRBJ2-3, with TRBD2 matching over 12 bases. This CDR3 spans 15 amino acids. Germline CDR1 is LGHDT and CDR2 is YNNKEL (reference sequence). V trimming: 3 bases; J trimming: 9 bases; junction bases outside the gene matches: 7. The chain's CDR3 is CASSQQLAGGETQYF. The CDR3 coding sequence is TGTGCCAGCAGCCAGCAGCTAGCGGGGGGGGAAACGCAGTATTTT.

This clone was observed a single time. The V gene is TRBV6-5, the J gene TRBJ1-1; D is unresolved. This CDR3 comprises 15 residues. Germline-derived CDR1 and CDR2 are MNHEY and SVGAGI. Trimming shortened V by 2 bases and J by 1 base, and 11 bases separated the two germline ends. CDR3 sequence: CASSYLVAQNTEAFF. The CDR3 nucleotides are TGTGCCAGCAGTTACCTCGTCGCACAGAACACTGAAGCTTTCTTT.

V gene TRBV28 combines with J gene TRBJ1-4; 7 positions match TRBD1. From germline, CDR1 is MDHEN and CDR2 SYDVKM. This CDR3 comprises 15 residues. V lost 5 bases and J lost 8; bases outside the gene matches: 11. This CDR3 is CASSRTGANGEKLFF. DNA of the CDR3: TGTGCCAGCAGTAGAACAGGGGCAAATGGGGAAAAACTGTTTTTT. The complete variable domain, with remaining parts taken from reference TRBV28 and TRBJ1-4, reads DVKVTQSSRYLVKRTGEKVFLECVQDMDHENMFWYRQDPGLGLRLIYFSYDVKMKEKGDIPEGYSVSREKKERFSLILESASTNQTSMYLCASSRTGANGEKLFFGSGTQLSVL.

J is TRBJ1-1 and V is TRBV10-3; TRBD1 aligns across 7 bases. V was pared by 2 bases and J by 2 bases, with 11 bases of the junction left unmatched. The CDR3 extends over 17 amino acids. Germline assignment: CDR1 ENHRY and CDR2 SYGVKD. The CDR3 spells CAISEATGQVINTEAFF. In DNA, the CDR3 is TGTGCCATCAGTGAGGCGACCGGACAGGTGATTAACACTGAAGCTTTCTTT.

The chain joins TRBV5-1 to TRBJ2-7, with TRBD1 identical over 11 bases. Per the germline V gene, CDR1 is SGHRS and CDR2 is YFSETQ. V was pared by 3 bases and J by 4 bases, with 6 bases of the junction left unmatched. CDR3 length: 15 amino acids. The CDR3 is CASSSWTGGAYEQYF. CDR3 sequence (DNA): TGCGCCAGCAGCTCCTGGACAGGGGGCGCTTACGAGCAGTACTTC.

The chain couples TRBV5-1 to TRBJ2-7; a weak D match, TRBD1 (5 bases). Germline V gives CDR1 SGHRS, CDR2 YFSETQ. The CDR3 is made up of 13 amino acids. V dropped 3 bases and J dropped 6 bases, with 13 bases sitting between them. CDR3 amino acids: CASSSRQTPEQYF. The CDR3 DNA reads TGCGCCAGCAGCTCCAGACAGACTCCCGAGCAGTACTTC. Full variable domain (outside the CDR3, taken from reference TRBV5-1 and TRBJ2-7): KAGVTQTPRYLIKTRGQQVTLSCSPISGHRSVSWYQQTPGQGLQFLFEYFSETQRNKGNFPGRFSGRQFSNSRSEMNVSTLELGDSALYLCASSSRQTPEQYFGPGTRLTVT.

V is TRBV3-1 (or the pseudogene TRBV3-2) and J is TRBJ1-1, with a possible D match to TRBD1 (6 bases). Trimming pared 5 bases from V and 1 base from J, leaving 8 bases between. This CDR3 spans 13 amino acids. Germline V lookup: CDR1 LGHDT, CDR2 YNNKEL (reference sequence). The CDR3 coding sequence is TGTGCCAGCAGCGGACAGCCGAACACTGAAGCTTTCTTT. Translating it yields CASSGQPNTEAFF.

The CDR3, as DNA: TGTGCCAGCAGTTACTCGCAGAACACAGATACGCAGTATTTT. Translation gives CASSYSQNTDTQYF. The chain employs TRBV6-5 and TRBJ2-3; D is unresolved. The CDR3 covers 14 residues. V was pared by 0 bases and J by 2 bases, with 6 bases between. Germline values: CDR1 MNHEY, CDR2 SVGAGI.

The rearrangement links TRBV5-4 to TRBJ2-1; 10 bases map to TRBD1. Losses at the gene ends were 3 bases for V and 10 bases for J; bases not matched to a gene: 7. The CDR3 is made up of 14 amino acids. The germline CDR1 and CDR2 sequences are SGHNT and YYREEE (reference sequence). The CDR3 DNA reads TGTGCCAGCAGCTCCTGGACAGGGGGGGACGAGCAGTTCTTC. Amino acids: CASSSWTGGDEQFF.

This chain links TRBV7-6 with TRBJ2-7; 12 bases fit TRBD2. This CDR3 contains 15 residues. After removal of 5 bases from V and 3 bases from J, the junction contained 5 bases not matched to a gene. Per germline, CDR1 SGHVS and CDR2 FNYEAQ. Written as DNA, the CDR3 is TGTGCCAGCAGCCAAACGGGACTAGCGGGCTACGAGCAGTACTTC. Its protein is CASSQTGLAGYEQYF.

The genes are TRBV10-3 and TRBJ2-7; D might be TRBD1 (6 bases). Trimming pared 6 bases from V and 0 bases from J, leaving 18 bases between. Germline CDR1 ENHRY, CDR2 SYGVKD. CDR3 size: 16 residues. The CDR3 is CAIRAQGRTFSYEQYF. The CDR3 nucleotides read TGTGCCATCAGGGCACAGGGTCGAACGTTCTCCTACGAGCAGTACTTC.

The J gene is TRBJ2-7, the V gene TRBV4-1; 8 positions agree with TRBD2. The CDR3 contains 15 residues. After removal of 2 bases from V and 2 bases from J, the junction contained 5 bases not matched to a gene. Looked up from germline, CDR1 is MGHRA and CDR2 is YSYEKL. The CDR3: CASSQKLAETYEQYF. The CDR3, as DNA: TGCGCCAGCAGCCAAAAACTAGCGGAAACCTACGAGCAGTACTTC.

V and J are TRBV5-8 and TRBJ2-1; tentative D call: TRBD1 (6 bases). The V gene's germline CDR1 is SGHTS and CDR2 YDEGEE. V shed 0 bases and J shed 7 bases, with 14 bases lying between them. This CDR3 is 15 amino acids long. In DNA form, the CDR3 reads TGTGCCAGCAGCTTGGAGGGGTCGCAGGGGAATGAGCAGTTCTTC. This sequence encodes CASSLEGSQGNEQFF.

This clone was seen only a few times. V and J are TRBV24-1 and TRBJ1-1, with TRBD1 as a possible D gene (5 bases). Per the germline V gene, CDR1 is KGHDR and CDR2 is SFDVKD. The germline V and J ends were trimmed by 3 bases and 1 base, with 14 bases remaining between them. This CDR3 contains 16 residues. In nucleotides, the CDR3 is TGTGCCACCAGTGATCAGCCGGAAAGGGGGAACACTGAAGCTTTCTTT. It specifies CATSDQPERGNTEAFF.

This chain connects TRBV19 to TRBJ1-2; 7 bases match TRBD1. The CDR3 consists of 14 residues. In germline, CDR1 is LNHDA, CDR2 SQIVND (reference sequence). Trimming at V came to 5 bases and at J to 4 bases, leaving 7 bases not matched to a gene. CDR3 loop: CASSPPGQSYGYTF. CDR3 DNA: TGTGCCAGTAGTCCCCCGGGACAGTCCTATGGCTACACCTTC.

The chain couples TRBV6-5 to TRBJ1-2, with TRBD1 as a possible D gene (6 bases). Trimming removed 5 bases at V and 6 bases at J, with 16 bases between. This CDR3 comprises 14 residues. Germline assignment: CDR1 MNHEY and CDR2 SVGAGI. The CDR3 DNA is TGTGCCAGCAGTCGGGACACGACAGACCATGGCTACACCTTC. It translates to CASSRDTTDHGYTF.

For this clone: Distinct nucleotide sequences in the sample also encode this CDR3. The genes are TRBV11-2 and TRBJ1-2, with 8 nucleotides matching TRBD1. The germline gives CDR1 SGHAT, CDR2 FQNNGV. This CDR3 comprises 13 residues. With 5 bases clipped from V and 4 bases from J, the junction kept 3 bases outside the gene matches. CDR3 in amino acids: CASSLDRGYGYTF. In DNA form, the CDR3 reads TGTGCCAGCAGCCTTGACAGGGGCTATGGCTACACCTTC.

The genes are TRBV19 and TRBJ1-6, with TRBD1 as a possible D gene (5 bases). The V gene lost 7 bases and the J gene lost 10 bases, with 14 bases spanning the gap. CDR3 length: 13 residues. CDR1 and CDR2 (germline): LNHDA, SQIVND (reference sequence). CDR3 nucleotide sequence: TGTGCCAGTAAAGTATTGGGGCAGTCACCCCTCCACTTT. Its protein product is CASKVLGQSPLHF.

The CDR3, as DNA: TGTGCCAGCAGGGGGGACAGGGGAGCGTACAATGAGCAGTTCTTC. Translating it yields CASRGDRGAYNEQFF. This rearrangement joins TRBV2 to TRBJ2-1; 10 nucleotides line up with TRBD1. Losses at the gene ends were 6 bases for V and 4 bases for J; bases not matched to a gene: 6. The CDR3 loop spans 15 amino acids. Germline assignment: CDR1 SNHLY and CDR2 FYNNEI.

This clone was observed a handful of times. This chain links TRBV30 with TRBJ1-5, with a tentative D call TRBD1 (5 bases). The germline V and J ends were trimmed by 0 bases and 7 bases, with 13 bases remaining between them. The CDR3 is made up of 14 amino acids. Germline values: CDR1 GTSNPN, CDR2 SVGIG (reference sequence). In DNA form, the CDR3 reads TGTGCCTGGAGTGTGGGGGGGAATGACCAGCCCCAGCATTTT. This translates into CAWSVGGNDQPQHF.